The next 10 T cell receptor beta chains were all read from a single sample in a study of shared clonotypes between healthy human individuals. The assay was immunoSEQ multiplex PCR, and TCRdb's table has in-frame clones only and misses some. The sample has more than 450,000 clones, 60% to 85% seen once. Material: PBMCs. These receptors were collected from a woman aged 40 to 50 in good health. Some clones in this sample may be carry-over from other donors' samples.

A note on this clone: Other DNA sequences in this sample translate to the same CDR3. The DNA for the CDR3 is TGTGCCAGTAGTATAGTTGGGAGCTCCTACGAGCAGTACTTC. Amino acid sequence: CASSIVGSSYEQYF. V and J are TRBV19 and TRBJ2-7; D possibly corresponds to TRBD2 (5 bases). The CDR3 is 14 residues long. Trimming pared 1 base from V and 0 bases from J, leaving 7 bases between. Germline loops: CDR1 LNHDA, CDR2 SQIVND (reference sequence).

Of note for this clone: A far larger clone differs by one base, so this is likely a read error. The V gene is TRBV11-2, the J gene TRBJ1-3, with D perhaps TRBD1 (5 bases). Germline CDR1 SGHAT, CDR2 FQNNGV. This CDR3 contains 17 residues. The CDR3 here is CASSLWGESPFGNTTYF. The CDR3 DNA is TGTGCCAGCAGCTTATGGGGGGAGAGTCCTTTTGGAAACACCACATATTTT.

The rearrangement uses TRBV4-2 and TRBJ2-3; 11 bases are shared with TRBD1. Looked up from germline, CDR1 is LGHNA and CDR2 is YNFKEQ. CDR3 length equals 17 residues. The V gene end was trimmed by 4 bases and the J gene end by 4 bases; junction bases not matched to a gene: 10. CDR3 nucleotides: TGTGCCAGCAGCCCTAGGACAGGGGGCAATACCCCAGATACGCAGTATTTT. This codes for CASSPRTGGNTPDTQYF.

Comments on this clone: A much bigger clone sits one base away, suggesting this may be a read error. V gene TRBV7-2 combines with J gene TRBJ1-2; D uncertain. The CDR3 spans 12 residues. Trimming left V 0 bases short and J 1 base short, with 0 bases between. Looked up from germline, CDR1 is SGHTA and CDR2 is FQGNSA. CDR3 nucleotides: TGTGCCAGCAGCTTAGCTAACTATGGCTACACCTTC. It specifies CASSLANYGYTF.

The chain couples TRBV14 to TRBJ2-3; D is unclear. Looked up from germline, CDR1 is SGHDN and CDR2 is FVKESK. The ends were cut back, 0 bases at V and 11 bases at J, with 12 bases in the middle. The CDR3 has 13 amino acids. CDR3 nucleotides: TGTGCCAGCAGCCAAGACCTCACCAGTGGGCAGTATTTT. Protein: CASSQDLTSGQYF.

About this clone itself: Different DNA sequences within this sample yield the same CDR3. This chain links TRBV18 with TRBJ2-5; D ambiguous. The CDR3 loop spans 13 amino acids. In germline, CDR1 is KGHSH, CDR2 LQKENI. Deletions cut 3 bases from V and 5 bases from J, with 10 bases between. For the CDR3, the DNA is TGTGCCAGCTCACCCAGTGGGGTGGAGACCCAGTACTTC. As protein: CASSPSGVETQYF. The full variable domain, completed using reference TRBV18 and TRBJ2-5, is NAGVMQNPRHLVRRRGQEARLRCSPMKGHSHVYWYRQLPEEGLKFMVYLQKENIIDESGMPKERFSAEFPKEGPSILRIQQVVRGDSAAYFCASSPSGVETQYFGPGTRLLVL.

At least ten counts were recorded for this clone. V gene TRBV27 combines with J gene TRBJ2-7; 7 bases align to TRBD1. Germline V gene data show CDR1 as MNHEY and CDR2 as SMNVEV (reference sequence). Trimming at V came to 6 bases and at J to 1 base, leaving 9 bases not matched to a gene. The CDR3 runs 15 residues. This CDR3 is CASSQGTAFSYEQYF. The CDR3 DNA is TGTGCCAGCAGCCAGGGGACAGCCTTTTCCTACGAGCAGTACTTC.

The V gene is TRBV4-2, the J gene TRBJ2-3; D is tentatively TRBD1 or TRBD2 (5 bases each). The CDR3 totals 15 residues. Germline CDR1 LGHNA, CDR2 YNFKEQ. The V end was cut by 0 bases, the J end by 1 base, with 8 bases between. The CDR3 DNA reads as TGTGCCAGCAGCCAAGACTGGGGACGCACAGATACGCAGTATTTT. Its protein is CASSQDWGRTDTQYF.

J is TRBJ2-2 and V is TRBV7-2; D is possibly TRBD1 (6 bases). The CDR3 loop spans 15 amino acids. Germline loops: CDR1 SGHTA, CDR2 FQGNSA. V was shortened by 4 bases and J by 6 bases, with 15 bases between the two germline ends. DNA of the CDR3: TGTGCCAGCAGCTCACAGGGCCGATCTCCCGGGGAGCTGTTTTTT. Protein: CASSSQGRSPGELFF.

The J gene is TRBJ2-3, the V gene TRBV7-9; no firm D call. The CDR3 is 14 residues long. Germline CDR1 reads SEHNR; CDR2 reads FQNEAQ (reference sequence). The ends were cut back, 3 bases at V and 2 bases at J, with 9 bases in the middle. The CDR3 sequence: CASSFGLSTDTQYF. In DNA form, the CDR3 reads TGTGCCAGCAGCTTCGGGTTGTCCACAGATACGCAGTATTTT. The variable domain in full, with the rest retrieved from reference TRBV7-9 and TRBJ2-3, is DTGVSQNPRHKITKRGQNVTFRCDPISEHNRLYWYRQTLGQGPEFLTYFQNEAQLEKSRLLSDRFSAERPKGSFSTLEIQRTEQGDSAMYLCASSFGLSTDTQYFGPGTRLTVL.